This TCR beta chain was sequenced for a study of cytomegalovirus exposure and HLA in healthy donors. This CDR3 is built from 15 residues. CDR1 is SGHTS, CDR2 YDEGEE, per germline. Trimming stripped 1 base from V and 8 bases from J, with 15 bases between. 13 Jbeta primers and 60 Vbeta primers were used for the PCR. Sequencing used immunoSEQ multiplex PCR; TCRdb keeps in-frame clones, though not all of them. The sample holds 150,000 or so clones, 80% to 90% seen once. The chain recombines TRBV5-8 with TRBJ1-4, with D possibly being TRBD1 (5 bases). Source material: PBMCs. This receptor was taken from a man between 18 and 35 years old in good health and CMV-seropositive. Written as DNA, the CDR3 is TGTGCCAGCAGCTTGATTATGCAGGGCGGCGAAAAACTGTTTTTT. Encoded protein: CASSLIMQGGEKLFF. Full variable domain (missing parts from reference TRBV5-8 and TRBJ1-4): EAGVTQSPTHLIKTRGQQATLRCSPISGHTSVYWYQQALGLGLQFLLWYDEGEERNRGNFPPRFSGRQFPNYSSELNVNALELEDSALYLCASSLIMQGGEKLFFGSGTQLSVL.